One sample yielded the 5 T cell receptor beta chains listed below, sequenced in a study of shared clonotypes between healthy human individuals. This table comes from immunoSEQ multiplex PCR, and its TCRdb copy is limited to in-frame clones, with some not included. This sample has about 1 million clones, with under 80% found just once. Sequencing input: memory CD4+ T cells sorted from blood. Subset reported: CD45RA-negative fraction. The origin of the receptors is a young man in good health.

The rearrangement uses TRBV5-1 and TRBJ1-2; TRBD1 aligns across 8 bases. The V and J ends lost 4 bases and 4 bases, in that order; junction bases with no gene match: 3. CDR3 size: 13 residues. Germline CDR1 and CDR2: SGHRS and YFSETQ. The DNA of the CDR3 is TGCGCCAGCAGCGGGGGGACAGGCTATGGCTACACCTTC. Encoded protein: CASSGGTGYGYTF. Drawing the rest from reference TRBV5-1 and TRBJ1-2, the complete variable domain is KAGVTQTPRYLIKTRGQQVTLSCSPISGHRSVSWYQQTPGQGLQFLFEYFSETQRNKGNFPGRFSGRQFSNSRSEMNVSTLELGDSALYLCASSGGTGYGYTFGSGTRLTVV.

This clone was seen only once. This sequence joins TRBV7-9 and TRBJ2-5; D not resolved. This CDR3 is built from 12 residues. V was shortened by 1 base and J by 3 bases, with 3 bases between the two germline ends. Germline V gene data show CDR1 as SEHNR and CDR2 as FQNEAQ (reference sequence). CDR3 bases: TGTGCCAGCAGCTTAGGGGAAGAGACCCAGTACTTC. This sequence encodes CASSLGEETQYF.

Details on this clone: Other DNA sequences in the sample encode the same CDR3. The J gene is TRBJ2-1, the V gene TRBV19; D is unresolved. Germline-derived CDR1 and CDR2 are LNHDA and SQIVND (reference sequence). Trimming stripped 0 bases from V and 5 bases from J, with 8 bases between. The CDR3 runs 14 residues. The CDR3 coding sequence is TGTGCCAGTAGTATAGATGGCCGGGACAATGAGCAGTTCTTC. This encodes CASSIDGRDNEQFF.

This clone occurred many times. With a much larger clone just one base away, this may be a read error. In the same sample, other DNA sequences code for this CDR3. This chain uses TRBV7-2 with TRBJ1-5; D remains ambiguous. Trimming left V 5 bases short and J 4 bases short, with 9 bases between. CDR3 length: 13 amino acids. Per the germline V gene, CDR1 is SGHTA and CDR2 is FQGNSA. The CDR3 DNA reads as TGTGCCAGCAGCGTCCGGGGAAATCAGCCCCAGCATTTT. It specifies CASSVRGNQPQHF.

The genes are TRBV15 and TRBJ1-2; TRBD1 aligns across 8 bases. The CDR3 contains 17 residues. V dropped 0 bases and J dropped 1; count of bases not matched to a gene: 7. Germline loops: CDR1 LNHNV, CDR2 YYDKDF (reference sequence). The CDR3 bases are TGTGCCACCAGCAGAGAAGGTGGGACAGGTGTTAACTATGGCTACACCTTC. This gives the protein CATSREGGTGVNYGYTF.